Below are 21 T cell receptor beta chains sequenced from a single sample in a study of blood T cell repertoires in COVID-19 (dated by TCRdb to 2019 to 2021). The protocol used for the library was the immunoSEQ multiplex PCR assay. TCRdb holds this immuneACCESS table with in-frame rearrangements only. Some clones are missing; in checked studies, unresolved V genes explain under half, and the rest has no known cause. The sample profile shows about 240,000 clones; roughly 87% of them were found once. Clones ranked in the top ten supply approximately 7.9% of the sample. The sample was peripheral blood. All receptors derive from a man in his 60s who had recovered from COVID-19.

The CDR3 loop reads CASSYSGTSGYNEQFF. The CDR3 nucleotides are TGCGCCAGCAGCTACTCGGGGACTAGCGGCTACAATGAGCAGTTCTTC. The chain is built from TRBV5-1 and TRBJ2-1, with 11 bases identical to TRBD2. With V trimmed by 3 bases and J by 3 bases, 5 bases remained unmatched. Germline assignment: CDR1 SGHRS and CDR2 YFSETQ. The CDR3 spans 16 residues.

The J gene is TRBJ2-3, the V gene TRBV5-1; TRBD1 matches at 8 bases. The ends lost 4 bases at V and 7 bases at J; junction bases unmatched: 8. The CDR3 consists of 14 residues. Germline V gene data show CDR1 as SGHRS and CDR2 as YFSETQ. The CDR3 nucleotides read TGCGCCAGCAGCCCGAGCACAGGGGGAAATACGCAGTATTTT. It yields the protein CASSPSTGGNTQYF.

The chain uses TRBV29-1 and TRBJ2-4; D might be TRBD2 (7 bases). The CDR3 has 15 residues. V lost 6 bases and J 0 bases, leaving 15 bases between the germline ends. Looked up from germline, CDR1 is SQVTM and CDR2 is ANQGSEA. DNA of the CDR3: TGCAGCGTGGATTGGGGGGGCCCAGCCAAAAACATTCAGTACTTC. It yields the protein CSVDWGGPAKNIQYF.

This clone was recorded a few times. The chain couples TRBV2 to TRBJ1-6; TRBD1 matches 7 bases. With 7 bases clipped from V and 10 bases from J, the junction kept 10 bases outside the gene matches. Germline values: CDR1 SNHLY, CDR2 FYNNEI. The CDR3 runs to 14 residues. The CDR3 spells CASKQGVSQSPLHF. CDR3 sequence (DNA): TGTGCCAGCAAGCAGGGGGTTTCTCAGTCACCCCTCCACTTT.

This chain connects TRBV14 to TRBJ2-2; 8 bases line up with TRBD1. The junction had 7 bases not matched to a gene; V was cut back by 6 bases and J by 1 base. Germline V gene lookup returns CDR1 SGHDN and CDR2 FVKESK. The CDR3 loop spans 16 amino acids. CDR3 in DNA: TGTGCCAGCAGTCCCCTCGGGACAGGGAACACCGGGGAGCTGTTTTTT. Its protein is CASSPLGTGNTGELFF.

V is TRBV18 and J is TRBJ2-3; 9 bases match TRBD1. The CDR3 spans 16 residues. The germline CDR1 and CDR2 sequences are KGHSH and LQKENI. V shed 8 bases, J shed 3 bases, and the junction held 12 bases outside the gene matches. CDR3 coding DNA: TGTGCCAGCGCGGGAACGGACAGGGGTAGTACAGATACGCAGTATTTT. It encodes CASAGTDRGSTDTQYF.

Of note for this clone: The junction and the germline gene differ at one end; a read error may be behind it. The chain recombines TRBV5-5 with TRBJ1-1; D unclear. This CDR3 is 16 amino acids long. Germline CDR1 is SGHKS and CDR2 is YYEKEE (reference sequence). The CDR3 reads CASTLTPGNLNTEAFF. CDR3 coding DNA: TGTGCCAGCACCTTGACTCCGGGGAATTTGAACACTGAAGCTTTCTTT.

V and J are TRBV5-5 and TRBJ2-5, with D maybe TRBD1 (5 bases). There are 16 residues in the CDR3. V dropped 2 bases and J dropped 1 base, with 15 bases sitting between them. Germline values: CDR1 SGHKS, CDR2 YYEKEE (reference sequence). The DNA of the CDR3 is TGTGCCAGCAGCTTTGCAGTGGGGCGGACCCAAGAGACCCAGTACTTC. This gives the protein CASSFAVGRTQETQYF.

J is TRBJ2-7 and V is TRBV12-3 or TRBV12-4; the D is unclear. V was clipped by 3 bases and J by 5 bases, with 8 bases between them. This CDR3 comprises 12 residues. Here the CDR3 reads CASSFSLDEQYF. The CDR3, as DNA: TGTGCCAGCAGTTTCTCCCTCGACGAGCAGTACTTC.

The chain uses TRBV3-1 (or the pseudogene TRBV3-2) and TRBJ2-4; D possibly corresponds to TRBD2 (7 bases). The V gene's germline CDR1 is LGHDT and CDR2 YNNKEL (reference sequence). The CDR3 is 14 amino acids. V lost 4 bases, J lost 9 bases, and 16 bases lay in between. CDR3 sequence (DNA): TGTGCCAGCAGCCCCCGGGGGGCGCATGCCATTCAGTACTTC. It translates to CASSPRGAHAIQYF.

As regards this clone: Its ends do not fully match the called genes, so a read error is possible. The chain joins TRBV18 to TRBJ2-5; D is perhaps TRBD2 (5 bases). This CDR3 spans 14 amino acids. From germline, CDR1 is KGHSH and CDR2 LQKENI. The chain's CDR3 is CASSPTGNQETRYF. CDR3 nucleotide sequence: TGTGCCAGCTCACCCACGGGGAACCAAGAGACCCGGTACTTC.

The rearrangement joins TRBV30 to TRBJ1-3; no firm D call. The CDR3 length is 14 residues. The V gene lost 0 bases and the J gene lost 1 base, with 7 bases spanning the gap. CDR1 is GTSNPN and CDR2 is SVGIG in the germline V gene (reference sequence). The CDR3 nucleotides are TGTGCCTGGAGTGTAGCGGGTTCTGGAAACACCATATATTTT. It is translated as CAWSVAGSGNTIYF.

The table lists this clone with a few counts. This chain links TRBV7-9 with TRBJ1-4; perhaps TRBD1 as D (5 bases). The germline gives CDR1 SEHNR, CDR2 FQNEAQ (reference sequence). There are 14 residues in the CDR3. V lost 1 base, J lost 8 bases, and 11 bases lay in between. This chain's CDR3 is CASSLGQTGEKLFF. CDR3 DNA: TGTGCCAGCAGCTTAGGACAGACCGGGGAAAAACTGTTTTTT.

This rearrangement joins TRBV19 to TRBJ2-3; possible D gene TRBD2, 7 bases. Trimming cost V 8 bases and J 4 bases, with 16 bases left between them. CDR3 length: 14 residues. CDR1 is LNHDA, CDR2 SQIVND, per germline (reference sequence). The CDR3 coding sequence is TGTGCCAGTGCTACAAGGGGGGGCGCAGATACGCAGTATTTT. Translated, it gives CASATRGGADTQYF.

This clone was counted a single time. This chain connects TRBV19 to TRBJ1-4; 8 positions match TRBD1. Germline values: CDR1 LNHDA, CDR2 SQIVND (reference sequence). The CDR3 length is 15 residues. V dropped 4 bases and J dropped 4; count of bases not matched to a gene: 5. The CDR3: CASSRPGQGNEKLFF. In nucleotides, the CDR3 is TGTGCCAGTAGTAGGCCTGGACAGGGTAATGAAAAACTGTTTTTT.

The CDR3 nucleotides read TGCGCCAGCAGTCCGGGGACAGGGTTGTTCGAGCAGTACGTC. The encoded protein is CASSPGTGLFEQYV. This chain joins TRBV5-1 and TRBJ2-7; 9 bases fit TRBD1. Germline V lookup: CDR1 SGHRS, CDR2 YFSETQ. This CDR3 region has 14 residues. V gave up 5 bases and J gave up 6 bases; unmatched junction bases: 9.

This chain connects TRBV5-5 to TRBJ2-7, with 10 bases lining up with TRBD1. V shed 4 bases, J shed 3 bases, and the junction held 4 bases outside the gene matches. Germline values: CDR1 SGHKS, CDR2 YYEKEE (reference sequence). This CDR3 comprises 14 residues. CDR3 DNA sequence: TGTGCCAGCAGCGAGGACAGGGGGAACTACGAGCAGTACTTC. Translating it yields CASSEDRGNYEQYF. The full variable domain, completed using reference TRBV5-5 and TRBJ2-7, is DAGVTQSPTHLIKTRGQQVTLRCSPISGHKSVSWYQQVLGQGPQFIFQYYEKEERGRGNFPDRFSARQFPNYSSELNVNALLLGDSALYLCASSEDRGNYEQYFGPGTRLTVT.

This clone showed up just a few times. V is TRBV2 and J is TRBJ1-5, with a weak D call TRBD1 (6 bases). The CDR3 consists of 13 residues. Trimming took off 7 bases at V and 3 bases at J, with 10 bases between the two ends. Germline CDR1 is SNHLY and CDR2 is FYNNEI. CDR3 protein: CASKGHLNQPQHF. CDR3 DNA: TGTGCCAGCAAGGGACACCTCAATCAGCCCCAGCATTTT.

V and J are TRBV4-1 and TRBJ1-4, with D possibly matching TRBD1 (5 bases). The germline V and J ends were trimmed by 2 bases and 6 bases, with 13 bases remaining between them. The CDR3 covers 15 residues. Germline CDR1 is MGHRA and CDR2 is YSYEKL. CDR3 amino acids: CASSQPDSADEKLFF. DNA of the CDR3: TGCGCCAGCAGCCAACCCGACAGCGCGGATGAAAAACTGTTTTTT.

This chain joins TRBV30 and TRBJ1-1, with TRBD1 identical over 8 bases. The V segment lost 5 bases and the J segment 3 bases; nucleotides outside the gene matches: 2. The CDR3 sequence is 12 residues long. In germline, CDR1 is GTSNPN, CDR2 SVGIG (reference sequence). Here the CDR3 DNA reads TGTGCCTGGGACAGGGGTGACACTGAAGCTTTCTTT. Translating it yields CAWDRGDTEAFF.

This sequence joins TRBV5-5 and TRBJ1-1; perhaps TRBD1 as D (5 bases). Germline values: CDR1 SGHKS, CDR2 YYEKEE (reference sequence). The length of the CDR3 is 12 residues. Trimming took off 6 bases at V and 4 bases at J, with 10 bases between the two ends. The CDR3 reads CASNTGGTEAFF. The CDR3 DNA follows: TGTGCCAGCAACACGGGGGGCACTGAAGCTTTCTTT.